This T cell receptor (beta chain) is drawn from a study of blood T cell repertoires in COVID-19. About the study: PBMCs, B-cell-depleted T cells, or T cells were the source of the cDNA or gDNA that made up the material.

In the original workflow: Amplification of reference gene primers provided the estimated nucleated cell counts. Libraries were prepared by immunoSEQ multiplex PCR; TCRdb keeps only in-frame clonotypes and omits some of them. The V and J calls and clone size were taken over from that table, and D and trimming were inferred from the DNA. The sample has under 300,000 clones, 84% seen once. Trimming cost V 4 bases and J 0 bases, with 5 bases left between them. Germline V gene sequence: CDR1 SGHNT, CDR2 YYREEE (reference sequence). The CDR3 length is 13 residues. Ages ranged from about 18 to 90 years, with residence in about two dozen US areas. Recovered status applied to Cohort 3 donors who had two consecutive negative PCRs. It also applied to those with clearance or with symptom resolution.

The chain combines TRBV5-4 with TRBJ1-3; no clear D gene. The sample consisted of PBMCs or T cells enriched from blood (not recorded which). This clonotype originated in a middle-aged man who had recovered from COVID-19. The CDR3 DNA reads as TGTGCCAGCAGCCCCTTCTCTGGAAACACCATATATTTT. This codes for CASSPFSGNTIYF. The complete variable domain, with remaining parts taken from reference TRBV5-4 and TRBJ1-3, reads ETGVTQSPTHLIKTRGQQVTLRCSSQSGHNTVSWYQQALGQGPQFIFQYYREEENGRGNFPPRFSGLQFPNYSSELNVNALELDDSALYLCASSPFSGNTIYFGEGSWLTVV.